Presented here are 11 T cell receptor beta chains from one specimen sequenced in a study of OX40 agonist ivuxolimab in advanced cancers. The repertoire was sequenced with immunoSEQ multiplex PCR; TCRdb's copy has only in-frame clones and lacks some. Of 25,000 to 35,000 clones listed, approximately 93% were seen once; the top ten hold just under 9.5%. Sample: CD4+ or CD8+ T cells sorted from blood, taken in a trial of the OX40 agonist ivuxolimab. These receptors were taken from an adult with an advanced solid tumor such as melanoma, head and neck, liver or kidney cancer.

The V gene is TRBV5-1, the J gene TRBJ2-7; D perhaps matches TRBD1 (5 bases). Per the germline V gene, CDR1 is SGHRS and CDR2 is YFSETQ. This CDR3 comprises 15 residues. The V gene lost 0 bases and the J gene lost 5 bases, with 15 bases spanning the gap. The DNA for the CDR3 is TGCGCCAGCAGCTTGGAGCAGCCAGGGATCGACGAGCAGTACTTC. Translation: CASSLEQPGIDEQYF.

CDR3 nucleotide sequence: TGTGCCAGCAGTTTACAGCCCTTCAATGGCTACACCTTC. Protein product: CASSLQPFNGYTF. The chain has TRBV27 and TRBJ1-2; D remains unclear. Germline V CDR1 and CDR2: MNHEY, SMNVEV (reference sequence). The CDR3 has 13 residues. V was trimmed by 2 bases and J by 6 bases, leaving 10 bases between them.

The V and J genes are TRBV9 and TRBJ2-5; TRBD1 might be the D (6 bases). CDR3 length: 16 residues. The V gene's germline CDR1 is SGDLS and CDR2 YYNGEE. The V end lost 0 bases, the J end lost 1 base, and 13 bases lay between the germline ends. The CDR3 DNA is TGTGCCAGCAGCGTAGGCAAGGGGACATTCCAAGAGACCCAGTACTTC. It codes for CASSVGKGTFQETQYF.

The rearrangement uses TRBV7-9 and TRBJ2-7; D gene unclear. The CDR3 length is 14 residues. The V and J ends lost 6 bases and 0 bases respectively, with 12 bases between them. Germline V gene lookup returns CDR1 SEHNR and CDR2 FQNEAQ (reference sequence). This chain's CDR3 is CASSQTLSSYEQYF. The CDR3 DNA reads TGTGCCAGCAGTCAAACATTGAGCTCCTACGAGCAGTACTTC.

This rearrangement joins TRBV19 to TRBJ2-7, with D perhaps TRBD2 (6 bases). The germline gives CDR1 LNHDA, CDR2 SQIVND (reference sequence). Trimming pared 2 bases from V and 7 bases from J, leaving 12 bases between. CDR3 size: 13 residues. CDR3 in amino acids: CASSIMFGREQYF. The CDR3 DNA follows: TGTGCCAGTAGTATAATGTTTGGGAGGGAGCAGTACTTC.

V is TRBV7-3 and J is TRBJ2-7, with D perhaps matching TRBD1 (6 bases). V was shortened by 6 bases and J by 5 bases, with 14 bases between the two germline ends. The CDR3 has 13 residues. Germline CDR1 SGHTA, CDR2 FQGTGA. CDR3 nucleotides: TGTGCCAGCAGACCCCAGGGGTTTAACGAGCAGTACTTC. Its translation is CASRPQGFNEQYF.

This clone was counted once. V and J are TRBV7-2 and TRBJ1-5; no firm D call. The CDR3 is 14 amino acids. V shed 5 bases and J shed 1 base, with 9 bases lying between them. Per the germline V gene, CDR1 is SGHTA and CDR2 is FQGNSA. The CDR3 region is CASSTPQSNQPQHF. CDR3 coding DNA: TGTGCCAGCAGCACCCCTCAAAGCAATCAGCCCCAGCATTTT.

V gene TRBV30 combines with J gene TRBJ2-1; TRBD1 matches 7 bases. The V and J ends lost 0 bases and 8 bases, in that order; junction bases with no gene match: 19. Germline CDR1 and CDR2: GTSNPN and SVGIG (reference sequence). The CDR3 runs 18 residues. The CDR3 loop is CAWSVPYMPSWTGDEQFF. The CDR3, as DNA: TGTGCCTGGAGTGTACCTTATATGCCCTCATGGACAGGAGATGAGCAGTTCTTC.

Notes on this clone: Germline is not matched at one junction end, which may reflect a read error. The chain couples TRBV7-6 to TRBJ2-3, with 8 bases that match TRBD2. The CDR3 length is 17 residues. Germline V gene lookup returns CDR1 SGHVS and CDR2 FNYEAQ. The CDR3 here is CASSSPGGQFVTETQYF. As DNA, the CDR3 is TGTGCCAGCAGCTCCCCGGGGGGGCAATTTGTGACAGAAACGCAGTATTTT. Variable domain in full (rest from reference TRBV7-6 and TRBJ2-3): GAGVSQSPRYKVTKRGQDVALRCDPISGHVSLYWYRQALGQGPEFLTYFNYEAQQDKSGLPNDRFSAERPEGSISTLTIQRTEQRDSAMYRCASSSPGGQFVTETQYFGPGTRLTVL.

The V and J genes are TRBV13 and TRBJ2-1; D unclear. Germline assignment: CDR1 PRHDT and CDR2 FYEKMQ (reference sequence). The CDR3 is 13 residues long. V lost 5 bases, J lost 1 base, and 6 bases lay in between. The CDR3 region has the DNA TGTGCCAGCAGCCCCCCGTCCTACAATGAGCAGTTCTTC. This codes for CASSPPSYNEQFF.

CDR3 coding DNA: TGTGCCACAAAACAGGGGGCGGCCACTGAAGCTTTCTTT. Amino acid sequence: CATKQGAATEAFF. The V and J genes are TRBV19 and TRBJ1-1; TRBD1 aligns across 9 bases. With 10 bases clipped from V and 4 bases from J, the junction kept 7 bases outside the gene matches. CDR3 length equals 13 residues. Germline values: CDR1 LNHDA, CDR2 SQIVND (reference sequence).